The present T cell receptor beta chain was sequenced within a study of T cell repertoires in cytomegalovirus infection. From the reads, TCRdb called clonotypes with MiXCR, one entry per CDR3 protein. The sample has about 110,000 distinct CDR3 sequences, 25% to 30% seen once. Notes on this clonotype: As yet, its antigen is unknown.

CDR1 is MNHNY and CDR2 is SVGAGI in the germline V gene (reference sequence). The V gene end was trimmed by 5 bases and the J gene end by 12 bases; junction bases not matched to a gene: 16. The CDR3 totals 15 residues. The sample was CD8+ T cells from cultured PBMCs, taken from culture after CMV antigen stimulation. The TCR comes from a human donor in good health (CMV status not recorded). Some clones in this sample may be carry-over from other donors' samples. The chain employs TRBV6-6 and TRBJ2-1; TRBD2 matches at 7 bases. Here the CDR3 reads CASSSRAGLLFVQFF. The CDR3 DNA reads TGTGCCAGCAGTAGCAGAGCGGGACTTTTGTTCGTGCAGTTCTTC.